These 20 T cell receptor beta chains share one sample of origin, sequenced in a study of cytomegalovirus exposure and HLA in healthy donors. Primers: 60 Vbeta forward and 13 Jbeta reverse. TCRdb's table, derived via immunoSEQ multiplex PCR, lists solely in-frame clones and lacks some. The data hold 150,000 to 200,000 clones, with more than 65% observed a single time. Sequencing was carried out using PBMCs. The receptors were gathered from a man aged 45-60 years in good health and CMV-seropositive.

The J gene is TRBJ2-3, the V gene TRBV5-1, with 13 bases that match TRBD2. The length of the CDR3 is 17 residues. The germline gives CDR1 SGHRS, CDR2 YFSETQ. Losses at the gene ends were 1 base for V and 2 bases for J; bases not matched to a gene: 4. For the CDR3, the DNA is TGCGCCAGCAGCTTGACCGGGACTAGCGGGGTCACAGATACGCAGTATTTT. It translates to CASSLTGTSGVTDTQYF.

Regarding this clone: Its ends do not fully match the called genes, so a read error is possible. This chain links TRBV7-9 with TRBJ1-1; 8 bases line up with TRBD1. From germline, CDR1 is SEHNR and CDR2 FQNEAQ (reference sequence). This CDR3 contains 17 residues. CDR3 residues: CSSSKARTGRKNTEAFF. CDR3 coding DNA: TGTTCCAGCAGCAAGGCCCGGACAGGGCGAAAGAACACTGAAGCTTTCTTT. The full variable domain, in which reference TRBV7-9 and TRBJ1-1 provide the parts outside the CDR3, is DTGVSQNPRHKITKRGQNVTFRCDPISEHNRLYWYRQTLGQGPEFLTYFQNEAQLEKSRLLSDRFSAERPKGSFSTLEIQRTEQGDSAMYLCSSSKARTGRKNTEAFFGQGTRLTVV.

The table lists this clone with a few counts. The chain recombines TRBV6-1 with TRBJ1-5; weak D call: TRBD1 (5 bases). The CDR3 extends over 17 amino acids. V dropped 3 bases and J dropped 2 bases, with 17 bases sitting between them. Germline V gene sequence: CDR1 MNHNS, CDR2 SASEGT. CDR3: CASSDGASSRGNQPQHF. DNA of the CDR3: TGTGCCAGCAGTGATGGGGCATCTTCCAGGGGCAATCAGCCCCAGCATTTT.

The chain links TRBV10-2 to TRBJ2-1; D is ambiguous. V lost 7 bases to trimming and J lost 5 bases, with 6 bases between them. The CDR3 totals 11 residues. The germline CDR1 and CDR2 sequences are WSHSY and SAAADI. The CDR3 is CASMENNEQFF. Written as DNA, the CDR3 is TGCGCCAGCATGGAGAACAATGAGCAGTTCTTC.

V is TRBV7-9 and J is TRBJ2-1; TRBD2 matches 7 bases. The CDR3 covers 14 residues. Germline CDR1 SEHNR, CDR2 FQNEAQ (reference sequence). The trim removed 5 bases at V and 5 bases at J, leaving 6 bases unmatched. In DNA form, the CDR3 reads TGTGCCAGCAGCCCAGGCGGGAGAAACAATGAGCAGTTCTTC. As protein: CASSPGGRNNEQFF.

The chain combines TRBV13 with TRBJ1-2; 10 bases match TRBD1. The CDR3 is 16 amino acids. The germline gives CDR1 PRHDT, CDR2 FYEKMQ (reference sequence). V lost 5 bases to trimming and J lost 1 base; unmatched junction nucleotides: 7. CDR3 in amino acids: CASSDGTGVDNYGYTF. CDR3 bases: TGTGCCAGCAGCGACGGGACAGGGGTCGATAACTATGGCTACACCTTC.

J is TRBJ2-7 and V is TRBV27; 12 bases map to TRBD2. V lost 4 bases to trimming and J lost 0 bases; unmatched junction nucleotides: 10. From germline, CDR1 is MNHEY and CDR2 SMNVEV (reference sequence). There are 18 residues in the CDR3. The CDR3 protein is CASSSPTSLAGGSYEQYF. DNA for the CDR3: TGTGCCAGCAGTTCACCGACGTCACTAGCGGGGGGCTCCTACGAGCAGTACTTC.

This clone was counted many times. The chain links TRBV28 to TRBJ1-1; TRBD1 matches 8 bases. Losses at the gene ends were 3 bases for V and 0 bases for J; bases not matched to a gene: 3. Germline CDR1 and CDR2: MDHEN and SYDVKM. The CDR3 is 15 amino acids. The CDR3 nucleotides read TGTGCCAGCAGTTTTAAGACAGGGGTGAACACTGAAGCTTTCTTT. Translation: CASSFKTGVNTEAFF.

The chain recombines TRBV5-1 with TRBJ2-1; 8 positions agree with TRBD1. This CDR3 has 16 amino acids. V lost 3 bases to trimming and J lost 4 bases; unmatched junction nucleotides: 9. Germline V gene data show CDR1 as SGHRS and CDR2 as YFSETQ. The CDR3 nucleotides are TGCGCCAGCAGCTCAAGTACCGGGACAGGATACAATGAGCAGTTCTTC. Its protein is CASSSSTGTGYNEQFF.

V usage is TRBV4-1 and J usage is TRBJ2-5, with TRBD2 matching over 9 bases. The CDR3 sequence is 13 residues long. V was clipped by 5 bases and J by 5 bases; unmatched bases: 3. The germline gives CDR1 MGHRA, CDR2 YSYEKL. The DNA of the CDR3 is TGCGCCAGCAGCTTTAGCGGGAGTGAGACCCAGTACTTC. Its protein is CASSFSGSETQYF.

In DNA form, the CDR3 reads TGTGCCAGCAGCCACGATGGGGGGGGCACTGAAGCTTTCTTT. This codes for CASSHDGGGTEAFF. This chain uses TRBV7-8 with TRBJ1-1, with D maybe TRBD1 (5 bases). Germline assignment: CDR1 SGHVS and CDR2 FQNEAQ. This CDR3 is 14 amino acids long. The germline V and J ends were trimmed by 5 bases and 4 bases, with 14 bases remaining between them.

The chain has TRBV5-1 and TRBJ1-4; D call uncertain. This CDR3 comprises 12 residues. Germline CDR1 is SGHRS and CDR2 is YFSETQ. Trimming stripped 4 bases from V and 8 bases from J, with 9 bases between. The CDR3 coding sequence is TGCGCCAGCAGCCCTTTGGGCGAAAAACTGTTTTTT. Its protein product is CASSPLGEKLFF.

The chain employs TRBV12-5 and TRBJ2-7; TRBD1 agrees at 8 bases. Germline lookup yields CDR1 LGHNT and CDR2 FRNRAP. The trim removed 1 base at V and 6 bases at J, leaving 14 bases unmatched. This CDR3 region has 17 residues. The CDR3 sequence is CASGLASGQGRSLEQYV. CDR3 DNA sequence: TGTGCTAGTGGTTTGGCGTCCGGACAGGGCCGAAGTCTCGAGCAGTACGTC.

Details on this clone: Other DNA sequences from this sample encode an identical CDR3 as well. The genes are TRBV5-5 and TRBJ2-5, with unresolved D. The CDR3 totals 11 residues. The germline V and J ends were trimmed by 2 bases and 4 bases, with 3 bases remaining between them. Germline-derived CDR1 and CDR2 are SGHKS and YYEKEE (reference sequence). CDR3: CASSFGETQYF. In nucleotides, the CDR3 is TGTGCCAGCAGCTTCGGAGAGACCCAGTACTTC.

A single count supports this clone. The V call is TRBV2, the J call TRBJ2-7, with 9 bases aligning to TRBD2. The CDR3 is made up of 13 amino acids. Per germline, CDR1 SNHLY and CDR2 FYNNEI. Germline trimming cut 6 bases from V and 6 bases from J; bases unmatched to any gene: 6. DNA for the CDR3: TGTGCCAGCAGGCGGACAGCGGGAGGCGAGCAGTACTTC. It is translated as CASRRTAGGEQYF.

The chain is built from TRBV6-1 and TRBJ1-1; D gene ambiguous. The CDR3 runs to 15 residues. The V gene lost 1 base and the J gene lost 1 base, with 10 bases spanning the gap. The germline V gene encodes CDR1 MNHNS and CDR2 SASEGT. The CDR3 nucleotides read TGTGCCAGCAGTGAAGGGAGAAGGCAGAACACTGAAGCTTTCTTT. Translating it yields CASSEGRRQNTEAFF.

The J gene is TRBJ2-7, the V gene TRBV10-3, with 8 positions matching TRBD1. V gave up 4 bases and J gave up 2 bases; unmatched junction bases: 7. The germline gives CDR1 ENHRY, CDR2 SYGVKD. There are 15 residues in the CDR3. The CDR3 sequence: CAISASDRVTYEQYF. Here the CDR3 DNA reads TGTGCCATCAGTGCTTCGGACAGGGTGACCTACGAGCAGTACTTC.

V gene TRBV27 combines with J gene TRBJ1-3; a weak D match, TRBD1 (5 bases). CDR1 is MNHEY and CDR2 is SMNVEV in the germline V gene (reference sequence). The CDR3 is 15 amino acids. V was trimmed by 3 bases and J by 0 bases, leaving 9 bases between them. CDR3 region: CASSFSRDSGNTIYF. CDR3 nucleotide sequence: TGTGCCAGCAGTTTCAGCAGGGACTCTGGAAACACCATATATTTT.

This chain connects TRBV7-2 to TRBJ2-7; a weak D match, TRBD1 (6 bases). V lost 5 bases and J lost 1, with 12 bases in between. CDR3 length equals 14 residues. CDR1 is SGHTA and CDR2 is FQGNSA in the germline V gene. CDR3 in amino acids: CASSANRVSYEQYF. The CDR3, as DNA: TGTGCCAGCAGCGCGAACAGGGTGTCCTACGAGCAGTACTTC.

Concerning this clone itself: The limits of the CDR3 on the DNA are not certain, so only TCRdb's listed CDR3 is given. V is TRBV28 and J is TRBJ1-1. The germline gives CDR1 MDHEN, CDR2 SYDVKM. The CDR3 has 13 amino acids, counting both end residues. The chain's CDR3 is CASILGGGTEAFF.